This T cell receptor beta chain was sequenced in a study of blood T cell repertoires in COVID-19. Data came from immunoSEQ multiplex PCR; TCRdb stores just in-frame clones and leaves some out. Of 250,000 to 300,000 clones listed, roughly 86% were seen once; the top ten hold about 1%. Losses at the gene ends were 4 bases for V and 1 base for J; bases not matched to a gene: 6. Germline V gene lookup returns CDR1 SGHNT and CDR2 YENEEA. The CDR3 consists of 17 residues. Cohort 3 recovered donors had two negative PCRs, clearance, or symptom resolution. This chain uses TRBV11-3 with TRBJ2-3; 12 bases agree with TRBD2. The sequenced material came from PBMCs or T cells enriched from blood (not recorded which). This TCR came from a woman between 25 and 40 years old who had recovered from COVID-19. CDR3 sequence reads: CASSSPSGGAGTDTQYF. CDR3 DNA: TGTGCCAGCAGCTCCCCTAGCGGGGGGGCCGGCACAGATACGCAGTATTTT. The full variable domain, its missing parts supplied by reference TRBV11-3 and TRBJ2-3, is EAGVVQSPRYKIIEKKQPVAFWCNPISGHNTLYWYLQNLGQGPELLIRYENEEAVDDSQLPKDRFSAERLKGVDSTLKIQPAELGDSAVYLCASSSPSGGAGTDTQYFGPGTRLTVL.